Below, 7 T cell receptor beta chains from the same sample are listed, as sequenced in a study of metastatic and nonmetastatic thyroid tumors. TCRdb ran MiXCR on the PCR reads. Of more than 35,000 clones listed, about 18% were seen once; the top ten hold about 6.8%. No patient received treatment before thyroid surgery. The sample consisted of blood. These receptors came from a male donor with papillary thyroid cancer or a benign thyroid nodule (not recorded which). Some clones in this sample may be carry-over from other donors' samples.

The chain employs TRBV30 and TRBJ2-7; D unclear. The ends were cut back, 1 base at V and 2 bases at J, with 9 bases in the middle. Germline V gene data show CDR1 as GTSNPN and CDR2 as SVGIG (reference sequence). This CDR3 is built from 13 residues. CDR3 residues: CAWSADGPYEQYF. CDR3 in DNA: TGTGCCTGGAGTGCGGACGGGCCCTACGAGCAGTACTTC.

This clone was observed many times. The chain employs TRBV29-1 and TRBJ2-7; 8 bases line up with TRBD1. This CDR3 contains 13 residues. Per the germline V gene, CDR1 is SQVTM and CDR2 is ANQGSEA. V shed 7 bases and J 0 bases; nucleotides not matched to a gene: 5. CDR3 DNA: TGCAGCGGCTTGGGACAGGACTCCTACGAGCAGTACTTC. Translating it yields CSGLGQDSYEQYF.

V and J are TRBV6-6 and TRBJ2-1, with 12 nucleotides matching TRBD2. Trimming removed 6 bases from V and 9 bases from J; junction bases left unmatched: 9. The germline CDR1 and CDR2 sequences are MNHNY and SVGAGI (reference sequence). This CDR3 has 15 residues. Written as DNA, the CDR3 is TGTGCCAGCAGCCGACTAGCGGGAGCGCCCCGTGAGCAGTTCTTC. It translates to CASSRLAGAPREQFF.

This clone was found many times. J is TRBJ1-2 and V is TRBV25-1, with D hard to call. Trimming left V 1 base short and J 6 bases short, with 9 bases between. CDR1 and CDR2 (germline): MGHDK, SYGVNS. The CDR3 spans 13 residues. The CDR3 coding sequence is TGTGCCAGCAGTGAATTTTTGAGGGATGGCTACACCTTC. Protein: CASSEFLRDGYTF.

This clone was seen many times. This chain connects TRBV7-2 to TRBJ1-1, with 7 bases aligning to TRBD1. This CDR3 has 12 amino acids. Per the germline V gene, CDR1 is SGHTA and CDR2 is FQGNSA. Trimming cost V 7 bases and J 4 bases; bases outside gene matches: 3. The CDR3 sequence is CASNAGGTEAFF. The CDR3 region has the DNA TGTGCCAGCAATGCAGGGGGCACTGAAGCTTTCTTT.

The CDR3 loop reads CASSYLHEQFF. Written as DNA, the CDR3 is TGTGCCAGCAGTTACTTGCACGAGCAGTTCTTC. V usage is TRBV6-2 or TRBV6-3 and J usage is TRBJ2-1, with D uncertain. The germline V gene has CDR1 MNHEY and CDR2 SVGEGT. This CDR3 contains 11 residues. Trimming removed 1 base from V and 10 bases from J, with 5 bases in between.

This clone was detected once. V gene TRBV30 combines with J gene TRBJ2-7; 8 bases agree with TRBD1. The CDR3 length is 14 residues. Losses at the gene ends were 3 bases for V and 1 base for J; bases not matched to a gene: 5. Germline V gene lookup returns CDR1 GTSNPN and CDR2 SVGIG (reference sequence). The CDR3 sequence is CAWSAGQGSYEQYF. The CDR3 coding sequence is TGTGCCTGGAGCGCTGGACAGGGTTCCTACGAGCAGTACTTC.